The 30 T cell receptor beta chains below were found in one sample sequenced in a study of blood T cell repertoires in COVID-19. Produced via immunoSEQ multiplex PCR; TCRdb's table is partial and in-frame only. Among over 300,000 clones listed, around 89% were seen once. Source material: peripheral blood. These receptors came from a man aged 18 to 30 with active or convalescent COVID-19.

The chain combines TRBV7-6 with TRBJ2-1, with TRBD2 identical over 14 bases. This CDR3 spans 16 amino acids. V shed 3 bases and J 8 bases; nucleotides not matched to a gene: 6. The germline V gene has CDR1 SGHVS and CDR2 FNYEAQ. CDR3 DNA: TGTGCCAGCAGCTTTAGACTAGCGGGAGGGCCCGATGAGCAGTTCTTC. Its protein is CASSFRLAGGPDEQFF.

This clone came up once. The chain carries TRBV7-9 and TRBJ1-2, with D uncertain. V was pared by 5 bases and J by 8 bases, with 15 bases between. Per germline, CDR1 SEHNR and CDR2 FQNEAQ (reference sequence). The CDR3 loop spans 13 amino acids. In DNA form, the CDR3 reads TGTGCCAGCAGCCCGGACGGACTTCTGGGCTACACCTTC. This gives the protein CASSPDGLLGYTF.

The V call is TRBV9, the J call TRBJ2-1; 9 bases line up with TRBD2. J gave up 4 bases and V 4 bases, and 9 bases lay outside the gene matches. The CDR3 runs 16 residues. Germline assignment: CDR1 SGDLS and CDR2 YYNGEE. The CDR3 protein is CASSPRASGVYNEQFF. Here the CDR3 DNA reads TGTGCCAGCAGCCCTCGGGCTAGCGGGGTATACAATGAGCAGTTCTTC.

This chain links TRBV6-5 with TRBJ1-6; tentative D call: TRBD1 (5 bases). Trimming stripped 5 bases from V and 7 bases from J, with 15 bases between. Germline values: CDR1 MNHEY, CDR2 SVGAGI. The CDR3 is 15 residues long. CDR3 sequence (DNA): TGTGCCAGCAGTCCCCAGCCGGGGGGGAATTCACCCCTCCACTTT. The encoded protein is CASSPQPGGNSPLHF.

The chain combines TRBV5-1 with TRBJ2-3; TRBD2 matches 10 bases. The CDR3 contains 14 residues. Trimming removed 6 bases from V and 5 bases from J; junction bases left unmatched: 6. CDR1 is SGHRS and CDR2 is YFSETQ in the germline V gene. Here the CDR3 DNA reads TGCGCCAGCAATGAGCGGGGGGGCATAGATACGCAGTATTTT. It specifies CASNERGGIDTQYF.

This clone has only a few counts. The rearrangement links TRBV5-4 to TRBJ1-4; 9 bases agree with TRBD1. V shed 4 bases and J 5 bases; nucleotides not matched to a gene: 9. The CDR3 has 16 amino acids. From germline, CDR1 is SGHNT and CDR2 YYREEE (reference sequence). The CDR3 DNA follows: TGTGCCAGCAGCCCGGACAGGGGAATTCAGAATGAAAAACTGTTTTTT. Protein sequence: CASSPDRGIQNEKLFF.

The rearrangement uses TRBV7-2 and TRBJ1-5; D perhaps matches TRBD1 (5 bases). Trimming pared 1 base from V and 5 bases from J, leaving 6 bases between. The CDR3 spans 13 residues. Germline lookup yields CDR1 SGHTA and CDR2 FQGNSA. CDR3 region: CASSLGGDQPQHF. In DNA form, the CDR3 reads TGTGCCAGCAGCTTAGGGGGCGATCAGCCCCAGCATTTT.

The rearrangement joins TRBV9 to TRBJ1-5, with 9 nucleotides matching TRBD1. The germline V gene has CDR1 SGDLS and CDR2 YYNGEE. The CDR3 consists of 15 residues. V gave up 2 bases and J gave up 4 bases; unmatched junction bases: 4. The CDR3 reads CASSVGTGSNQPQHF. In DNA, the CDR3 is TGTGCCAGCAGCGTCGGGACAGGGAGTAATCAGCCCCAGCATTTT.

The genes are TRBV11-2 and TRBJ2-1; the match to TRBD2 covers 9 bases. The trim removed 5 bases at V and 9 bases at J, leaving 11 bases unmatched. Germline V gene sequence: CDR1 SGHAT, CDR2 FQNNGV. The CDR3 runs to 15 residues. CDR3 in amino acids: CASSLVAGAPGEQFF. Here the CDR3 DNA reads TGTGCCAGCAGCCTAGTAGCGGGGGCGCCGGGTGAGCAGTTCTTC.

V is TRBV6-6 and J is TRBJ1-6; TRBD1 is a possible D gene (6 bases). Germline CDR1 and CDR2: MNHNY and SVGAGI (reference sequence). Trimming removed 7 bases from V and 10 bases from J, with 20 bases in between. The CDR3 runs 15 residues. The CDR3 spells CASTMTGSPQSPLHF. The CDR3 nucleotides are TGTGCCAGCACTATGACAGGTTCCCCTCAGTCACCCCTCCACTTT.

The V call is TRBV27, the J call TRBJ1-6; 8 positions agree with TRBD1. The CDR3 consists of 18 residues. V lost 5 bases, J lost 3 bases, and 12 bases stayed unmatched. The germline V gene has CDR1 MNHEY and CDR2 SMNVEV (reference sequence). CDR3 loop: CASSPKGQGRLYNSPLHF. DNA of the CDR3: TGTGCCAGCAGTCCAAAAGGACAGGGCCGACTCTATAATTCACCCCTCCACTTT.

This clone was recorded only once. The chain recombines TRBV4-1 with TRBJ2-7; 13 bases align to TRBD2. CDR1 MGHRA and CDR2 YSYEKL come from the germline V gene. Trimming at V came to 1 base and at J to 4 bases, leaving 4 bases not matched to a gene. CDR3 length: 16 residues. The DNA for the CDR3 is TGCGCCAGCAGCCAAGCCTGGACTAGCGGGAGTTACGAGCAGTACTTC. It encodes CASSQAWTSGSYEQYF.

This clone was picked up one time. V usage is TRBV27 and J usage is TRBJ2-7; 8 bases are shared with TRBD1. Germline V CDR1 and CDR2: MNHEY, SMNVEV (reference sequence). V was pared by 8 bases and J by 2 bases, with 11 bases of the junction left unmatched. This CDR3 region has 15 residues. DNA of the CDR3: TGTGCCAGCGCCATCAGGGGGCTAAGGGCCTACGAGCAGTACTTC. Its translation is CASAIRGLRAYEQYF.

The chain employs TRBV15 and TRBJ1-5; no clear D. There are 15 residues in the CDR3. V was shortened by 5 bases and J by 2 bases, with 13 bases between the two germline ends. CDR1 is LNHNV and CDR2 is YYDKDF in the germline V gene (reference sequence). The CDR3 bases are TGTGCCACCAGCGACCGCTTTGAGGGCAATCAGCCCCAGCATTTT. Translated, it gives CATSDRFEGNQPQHF.

The chain combines TRBV24-1 with TRBJ2-1, with 12 bases that match TRBD2. Losses at the gene ends were 4 bases for V and 6 bases for J; bases not matched to a gene: 6. CDR1 KGHDR and CDR2 SFDVKD come from the germline V gene. The CDR3 length is 16 residues. The CDR3 DNA is TGTGCCACCAGTGAACCGGGACTAGCGGGTTTCAATGAGCAGTTCTTC. It yields the protein CATSEPGLAGFNEQFF.

This chain uses TRBV6-5 with TRBJ2-7; tentatively, D is TRBD1 (6 bases). Per the germline V gene, CDR1 is MNHEY and CDR2 is SVGAGI. Between the trimmed V and J ends, which lost 7 bases and 4 bases, there was a span of 17 bases. The CDR3 is 14 amino acids. In nucleotides, the CDR3 is TGTGCCAGCACCTTGTTAGGGGGTGGGTACGAGCAGTACTTC. Translating it yields CASTLLGGGYEQYF.

The chain recombines TRBV18 with TRBJ2-7; 8 bases match TRBD1. V lost 6 bases, J lost 0 bases, and 4 bases stayed unmatched. CDR3 length: 14 residues. The germline V gene has CDR1 KGHSH and CDR2 LQKENI. The CDR3 reads CASSHQGASYEQYF. For the CDR3, the DNA is TGTGCCAGCTCGCACCAGGGGGCCTCCTACGAGCAGTACTTC.

The V call is TRBV18, the J call TRBJ1-1; 8 nucleotides align to TRBD1. Germline CDR1 KGHSH, CDR2 LQKENI. The CDR3 runs to 16 residues. Losses at the gene ends were 2 bases for V and 2 bases for J; bases not matched to a gene: 7. In DNA, the CDR3 is TGTGCCAGCTCACCAGGGACAGGCCTCTTTAACACTGAAGCTTTCTTT. Translating gives CASSPGTGLFNTEAFF.

The chain employs TRBV28 and TRBJ2-7, with D tentatively TRBD1 (6 bases). Germline CDR1 and CDR2: MDHEN and SYDVKM. The CDR3 extends over 15 amino acids. V lost 5 bases, J lost 6 bases, and 20 bases lay in between. DNA for the CDR3: TGTGCCAGCAGTGAAACGCCTAATGGACAGACCGAGCAGTACTTC. It yields the protein CASSETPNGQTEQYF.

The chain couples TRBV9 to TRBJ2-7, with D perhaps matching TRBD1 (6 bases). Germline lookup yields CDR1 SGDLS and CDR2 YYNGEE. The CDR3 totals 14 residues. Deletions cut 0 bases from V and 2 bases from J, with 9 bases between. CDR3 in DNA: TGTGCCAGCAGCGTAGATGGACAGACCTACGAGCAGTACTTC. As protein: CASSVDGQTYEQYF.

The chain links TRBV4-1 to TRBJ2-7, with TRBD1 identical over 7 bases. The J segment lost 0 bases and the V segment lost 1 base, leaving 6 bases of the junction unmatched. This CDR3 spans 16 amino acids. CDR1 and CDR2 (germline): MGHRA, YSYEKL. CDR3 coding DNA: TGCGCCAGCAGCCAAGCGCACAGGGGTTTCTCCTACGAGCAGTACTTC. As protein: CASSQAHRGFSYEQYF.

This rearrangement joins TRBV20-1 to TRBJ2-2; TRBD2 aligns across 9 bases. Trimming took 4 bases from V and 4 from J; bases not matched to a gene: 10. Germline V gives CDR1 DFQATT, CDR2 SNEGSKA (reference sequence). The CDR3 is made up of 16 amino acids. The CDR3 sequence is CSAIDSGRAGTGELFF. CDR3 in DNA: TGCAGTGCTATTGATAGCGGGAGAGCGGGCACCGGGGAGCTGTTTTTT.

The chain recombines TRBV19 with TRBJ1-2; D is possibly TRBD1 (5 bases). V lost 7 bases and J lost 7, with 13 bases in between. The CDR3 runs 12 residues. Germline-derived CDR1 and CDR2 are LNHDA and SQIVND (reference sequence). As DNA, the CDR3 is TGTGCCAGTACCCCAGGGTCTTTTGGCTACACCTTC. Translating gives CASTPGSFGYTF.

This sequence joins TRBV18 and TRBJ1-1; 9 bases agree with TRBD1. After removal of 3 bases from V and 6 bases from J, the junction contained 2 bases not matched to a gene. CDR1 KGHSH and CDR2 LQKENI come from the germline V gene. CDR3 length: 13 amino acids. The CDR3 nucleotides read TGTGCCAGCTCACCGACAGGGGGTGCTGAAGCTTTCTTT. Its translation is CASSPTGGAEAFF.

This sequence joins TRBV7-3 and TRBJ2-1; 9 nucleotides align to TRBD1. The junction had 10 bases not matched to a gene; V was cut back by 5 bases and J by 2 bases. This CDR3 is 17 amino acids long. Per the germline V gene, CDR1 is SGHTA and CDR2 is FQGTGA. CDR3 nucleotides: TGTGCCAGCAGCGCTATCACAGGGGGCAATACCTACAATGAGCAGTTCTTC. It encodes CASSAITGGNTYNEQFF.

The genes are TRBV5-1 and TRBJ2-3, with D possibly being TRBD1 (6 bases). The CDR3 covers 15 residues. Trimming left V 5 bases short and J 0 bases short, with 13 bases between. Germline loops: CDR1 SGHRS, CDR2 YFSETQ. The CDR3 nucleotides read TGCGCCAGCAGTCGACAGGCTTCTAGCACAGATACGCAGTATTTT. It codes for CASSRQASSTDTQYF. The whole variable domain, filled in from reference TRBV5-1 and TRBJ2-3, reads KAGVTQTPRYLIKTRGQQVTLSCSPISGHRSVSWYQQTPGQGLQFLFEYFSETQRNKGNFPGRFSGRQFSNSRSEMNVSTLELGDSALYLCASSRQASSTDTQYFGPGTRLTVL.

V is TRBV3-1 (or the pseudogene TRBV3-2) and J is TRBJ1-6; TRBD1 might be the D (6 bases). The CDR3 extends over 17 amino acids. The ends were cut back, 0 bases at V and 7 bases at J, with 16 bases in the middle. Germline-derived CDR1 and CDR2 are LGHDT and YNNKEL (reference sequence). The CDR3: CASSQDFGGLVNSPLHF. The CDR3 nucleotides read TGTGCCAGCAGCCAAGATTTCGGGGGGCTGGTAAATTCACCCCTCCACTTT.

This chain joins TRBV7-3 and TRBJ2-2, with D possibly matching TRBD2 (5 bases). Trimming cost V 6 bases and J 2 bases, with 16 bases left between them. This CDR3 region has 16 residues. CDR1 and CDR2 from the germline V gene are SGHTA and FQGTGA. CDR3 sequence: CASSSTERINTGELFF. Here the CDR3 DNA reads TGTGCCAGCAGTTCGACTGAGCGGATTAACACCGGGGAGCTGTTTTTT.

This sequence joins TRBV5-1 and TRBJ2-1; 9 bases align to TRBD2. V lost 0 bases, J lost 6 bases, and 4 bases stayed unmatched. The CDR3 totals 15 residues. The germline V gene encodes CDR1 SGHRS and CDR2 YFSETQ. DNA of the CDR3: TGCGCCAGCAGCTTGGTAGCGGGAGAATTCAATGAGCAGTTCTTC. Its protein product is CASSLVAGEFNEQFF.

The V call is TRBV7-3, the J call TRBJ2-2; D possibly corresponds to TRBD2 (5 bases). The CDR3 extends over 12 amino acids. The germline V and J ends were trimmed by 6 bases and 7 bases, with 9 bases remaining between them. Germline V lookup: CDR1 SGHTA, CDR2 FQGTGA. DNA of the CDR3: TGTGCCAGCAGGCGGGCCGGCGGGGAGCTGTTTTTT. It specifies CASRRAGGELFF.